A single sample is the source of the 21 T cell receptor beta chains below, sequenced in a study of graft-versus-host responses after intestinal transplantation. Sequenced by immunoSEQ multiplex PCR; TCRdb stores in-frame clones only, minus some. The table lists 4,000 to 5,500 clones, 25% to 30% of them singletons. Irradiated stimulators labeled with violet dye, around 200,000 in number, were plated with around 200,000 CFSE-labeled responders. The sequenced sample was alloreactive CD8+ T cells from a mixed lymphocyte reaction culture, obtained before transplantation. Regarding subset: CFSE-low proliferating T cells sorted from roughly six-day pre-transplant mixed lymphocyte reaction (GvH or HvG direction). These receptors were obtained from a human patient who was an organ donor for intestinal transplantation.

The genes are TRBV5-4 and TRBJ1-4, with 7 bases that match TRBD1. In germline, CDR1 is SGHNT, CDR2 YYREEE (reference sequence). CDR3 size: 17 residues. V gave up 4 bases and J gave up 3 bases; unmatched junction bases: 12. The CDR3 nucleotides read TGTGCCAGCAGCCCCCGACAGGGTACAAGGGCTAATGAAAAACTGTTTTTT. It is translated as CASSPRQGTRANEKLFF.

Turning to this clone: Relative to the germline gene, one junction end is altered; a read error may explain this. The CDR3 bases are TGTGTCAGCAGTCAAATACAGGATCAGCCCCAGCATTTT. It yields the protein CVSSQIQDQPQHF. V and J are TRBV25-1 and TRBJ1-5, with D perhaps matching TRBD1 (5 bases). This CDR3 is 13 amino acids long. The germline V gene has CDR1 MGHDK and CDR2 SYGVNS.

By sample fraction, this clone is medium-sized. The CDR3 is CAWNAGSANYGYTF. For the CDR3, the DNA is TGTGCCTGGAACGCGGGCAGCGCGAACTATGGCTACACCTTC. The rearrangement uses TRBV30 and TRBJ1-2; D is ambiguous. Looked up from germline, CDR1 is GTSNPN and CDR2 is SVGIG (reference sequence). V was cut by 4 bases and J by 2 bases, with 14 bases left in between. The CDR3 totals 14 residues. Filled out from reference TRBV30 and TRBJ1-2, the complete variable domain reads SQTIHQWPATLVQPVGSPLSLECTVEGTSNPNLYWYRQAAGRGLQLLFYSVGIGQISSEVPQNLSASRPQDRQFILSSKKLLLSDSGFYLCAWNAGSANYGYTFGSGTRLTVV.

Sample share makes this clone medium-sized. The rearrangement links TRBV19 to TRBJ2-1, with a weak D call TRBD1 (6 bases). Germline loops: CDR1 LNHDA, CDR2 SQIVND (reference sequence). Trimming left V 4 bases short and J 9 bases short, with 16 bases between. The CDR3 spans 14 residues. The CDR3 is CASSTSTGMTEQFF. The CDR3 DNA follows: TGTGCCAGTAGTACCTCGACAGGTATGACTGAGCAGTTCTTC.

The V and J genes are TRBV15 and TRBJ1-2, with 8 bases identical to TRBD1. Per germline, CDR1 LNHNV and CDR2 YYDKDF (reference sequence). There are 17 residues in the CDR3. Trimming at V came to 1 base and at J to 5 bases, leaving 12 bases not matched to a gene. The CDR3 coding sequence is TGTGCCACCAGCAGAGGTCACTTACAGGGGGATGGATATGGCTACACCTTC. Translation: CATSRGHLQGDGYGYTF.

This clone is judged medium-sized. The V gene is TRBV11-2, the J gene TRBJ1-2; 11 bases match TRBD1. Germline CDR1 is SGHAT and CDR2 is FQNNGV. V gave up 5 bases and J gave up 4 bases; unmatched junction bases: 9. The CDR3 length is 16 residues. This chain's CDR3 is CASSLVGQGVSYGYTF. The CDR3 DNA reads TGTGCCAGCAGCCTGGTGGGACAGGGGGTGAGCTATGGCTACACCTTC.

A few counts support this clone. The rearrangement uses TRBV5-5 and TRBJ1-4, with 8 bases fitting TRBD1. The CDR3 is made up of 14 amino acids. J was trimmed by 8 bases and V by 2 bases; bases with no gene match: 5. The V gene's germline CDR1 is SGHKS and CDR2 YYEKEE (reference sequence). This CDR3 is CASSFDRGREKLFF. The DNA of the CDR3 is TGTGCCAGCAGCTTCGACAGGGGTAGGGAAAAACTGTTTTTT.

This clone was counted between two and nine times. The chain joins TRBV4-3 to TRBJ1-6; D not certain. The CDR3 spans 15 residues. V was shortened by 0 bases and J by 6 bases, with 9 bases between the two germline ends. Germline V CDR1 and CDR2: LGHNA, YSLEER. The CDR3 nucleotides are TGCGCCAGCAGCCAAGATCAGTACAGTAATTCACCCCTCCACTTT. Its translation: CASSQDQYSNSPLHF.

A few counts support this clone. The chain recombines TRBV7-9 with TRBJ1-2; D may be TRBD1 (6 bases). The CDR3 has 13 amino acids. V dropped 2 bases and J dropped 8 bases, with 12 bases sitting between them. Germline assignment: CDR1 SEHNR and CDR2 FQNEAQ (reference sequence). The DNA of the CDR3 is TGTGCCAGCAGCTTAACCCCAGGGGAGGGCTACACCTTC. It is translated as CASSLTPGEGYTF.

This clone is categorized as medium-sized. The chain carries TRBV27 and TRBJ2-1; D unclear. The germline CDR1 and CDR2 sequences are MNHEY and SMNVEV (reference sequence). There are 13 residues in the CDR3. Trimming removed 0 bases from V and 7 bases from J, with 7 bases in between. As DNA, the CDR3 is TGTGCCAGCAGTTTATCGAGTCGGAATGAGCAGTTCTTC. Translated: CASSLSSRNEQFF.

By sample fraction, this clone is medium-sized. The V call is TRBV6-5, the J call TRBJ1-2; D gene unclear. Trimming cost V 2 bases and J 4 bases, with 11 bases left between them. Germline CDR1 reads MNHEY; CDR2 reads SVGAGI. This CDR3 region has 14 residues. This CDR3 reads CASSYGGSGYGYTF. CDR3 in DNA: TGTGCCAGCAGTTACGGTGGTTCGGGCTATGGCTACACCTTC.

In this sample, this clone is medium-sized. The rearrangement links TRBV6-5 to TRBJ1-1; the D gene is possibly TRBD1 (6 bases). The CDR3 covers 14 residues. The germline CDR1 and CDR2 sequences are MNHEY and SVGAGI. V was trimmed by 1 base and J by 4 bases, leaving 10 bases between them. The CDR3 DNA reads TGTGCCAGCAGTTACTTTGCAGGGGCCACTGAAGCTTTCTTT. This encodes CASSYFAGATEAFF.

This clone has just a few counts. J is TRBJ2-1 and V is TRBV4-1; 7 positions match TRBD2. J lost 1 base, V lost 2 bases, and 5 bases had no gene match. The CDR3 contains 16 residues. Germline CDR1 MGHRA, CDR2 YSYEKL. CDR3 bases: TGCGCCAGCAGCCAACGATCGGGGGGATCCTACAATGAGCAGTTCTTC. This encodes CASSQRSGGSYNEQFF.

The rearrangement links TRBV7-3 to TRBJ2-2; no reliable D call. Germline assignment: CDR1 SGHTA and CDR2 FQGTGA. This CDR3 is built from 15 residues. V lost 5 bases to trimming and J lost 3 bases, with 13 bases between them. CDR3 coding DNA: TGTGCCAGCAGCCCCGAAAACTCGTACACCGGGGAGCTGTTTTTT. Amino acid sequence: CASSPENSYTGELFF.

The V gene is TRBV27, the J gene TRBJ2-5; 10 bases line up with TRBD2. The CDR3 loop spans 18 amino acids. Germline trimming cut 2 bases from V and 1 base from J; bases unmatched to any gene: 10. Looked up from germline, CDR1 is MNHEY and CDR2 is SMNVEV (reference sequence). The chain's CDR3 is CASSLRGGLAWGQETQYF. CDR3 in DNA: TGTGCCAGCAGTTTACGGGGGGGACTAGCGTGGGGCCAAGAGACCCAGTACTTC.

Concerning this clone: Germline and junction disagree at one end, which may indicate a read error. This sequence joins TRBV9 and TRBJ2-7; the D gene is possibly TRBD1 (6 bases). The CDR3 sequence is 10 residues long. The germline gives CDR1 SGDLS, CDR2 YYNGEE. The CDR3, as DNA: TGTGCCAGCAGCGTAGCTCGGGACACCTTC. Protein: CASSVARDTF.

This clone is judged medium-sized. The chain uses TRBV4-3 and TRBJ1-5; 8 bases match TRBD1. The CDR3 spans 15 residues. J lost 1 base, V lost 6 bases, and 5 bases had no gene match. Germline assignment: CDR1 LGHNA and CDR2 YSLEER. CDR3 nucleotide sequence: TGCGCCAGCAGTACCGACAGGGGCAGCAATCAGCCCCAGCATTTT. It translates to CASSTDRGSNQPQHF.

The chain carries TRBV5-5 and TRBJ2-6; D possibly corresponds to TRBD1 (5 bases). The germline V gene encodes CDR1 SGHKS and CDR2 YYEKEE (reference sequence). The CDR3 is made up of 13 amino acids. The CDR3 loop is CPRPRQWANVLTF. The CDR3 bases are TGTCCCCGGCCCCGACAGTGGGCCAACGTCCTGACTTTC.

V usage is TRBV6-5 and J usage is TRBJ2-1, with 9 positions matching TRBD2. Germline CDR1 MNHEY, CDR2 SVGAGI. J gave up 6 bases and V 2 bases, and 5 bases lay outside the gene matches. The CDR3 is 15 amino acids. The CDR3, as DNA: TGTGCCAGCAGTTACGACCCTAGCGGGGTCAATGAGCAGTTCTTC. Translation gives CASSYDPSGVNEQFF.

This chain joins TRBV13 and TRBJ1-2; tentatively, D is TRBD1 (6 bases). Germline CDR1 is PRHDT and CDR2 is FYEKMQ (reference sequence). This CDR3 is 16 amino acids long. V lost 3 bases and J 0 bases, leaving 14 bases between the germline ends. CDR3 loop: CASSLGRQVTNYGYTF. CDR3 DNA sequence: TGTGCCAGCAGCTTGGGGCGACAGGTTACTAACTATGGCTACACCTTC.

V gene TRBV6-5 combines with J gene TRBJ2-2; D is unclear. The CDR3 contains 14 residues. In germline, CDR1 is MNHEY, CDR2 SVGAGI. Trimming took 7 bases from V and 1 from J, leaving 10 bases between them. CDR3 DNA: TGTGCCAGCACGCATAGACAGAACACCGGGGAGCTGTTTTTT. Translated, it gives CASTHRQNTGELFF.